These T cell receptor beta chains were read from a single sample in a study of cytomegalovirus exposure and HLA in healthy donors. Here immunoSEQ multiplex PCR was the method, and the copy in TCRdb shows in-frame clones only, minus some. The table includes about 140,000 clones, 70% to 80% detected once. The sequenced material came from PBMCs. The receptor source for this set is a female donor in good health and CMV-seronegative. CDR3s include the opening cysteine and the closing phenylalanine or tryptophan. Fields, in order: clone size, V gene, J gene, D gene, CDR3 protein, CDR3 DNA. D genes are given only for firm matches. Not every row has a clone size; where given, it reads once, few, many or a size class.

-,TRBV10-1,TRBJ1-1,-,CASSHRVNTEAFF,TGCGCCAGCAGTCACAGGGTGAACACTGAAGCTTTCTTT
-,TRBV19,TRBJ1-4,TRBD1,CASEGQLWGYEKLFF,TGTGCCTCTGAGGGACAGCTCTGGGGGTACGAAAAACTGTTTTTT
-,TRBV5-1,TRBJ2-1,TRBD2,CASSLEAGGHNEQFF,TGCGCCAGCAGCTTGGAAGCGGGGGGGCACAATGAGCAGTTCTTC
few,TRBV5-6,TRBJ1-1,-,CASSLGAGNTEAFF,TGTGCCAGCAGCTTGGGGGCCGGGAACACTGAAGCTTTCTTT
-,TRBV5-6,TRBJ2-7,TRBD2,CASSLGPGLVATEQYF,TGTGCCAGCAGCTTAGGACCGGGACTAGTGGCCACCGAGCAGTACTTC
-,TRBV2,TRBJ1-5,TRBD1,CASSEQGGPNQPQHF,TGTGCCAGCAGTGAACAGGGGGGACCTAATCAGCCCCAGCATTTT
-,TRBV6-5,TRBJ2-2,-,CASTQGAGELFF,TGTGCCAGCACACAGGGTGCCGGGGAGCTGTTTTTT
-,TRBV11-2,TRBJ1-6,-,CASSLGEGSPLHF,TGTGCCAGCAGCTTAGGGGAGGGTTCACCCCTCCACTTT
-,TRBV18,TRBJ1-2,-,CASSRAHEGYGYTF,TGTGCCAGCTCACGAGCACACGAGGGCTATGGCTACACCTTC
-,TRBV5-1,TRBJ1-1,-,CASSLAAVTTEAFF,TGCGCCAGCAGCTTGGCCGCGGTAACCACTGAAGCTTTCTTT
-,TRBV18,TRBJ1-2,TRBD1,CASSPGQGPDYGYTF,TGTGCCAGCTCACCGGGACAGGGACCAGACTATGGCTACACCTTC
-,TRBV9,TRBJ2-5,-,CASSVEQGSEQYF,TGTGCCAGCAGCGTAGAGCAGGGTAGTGAGCAGTACTTC
-,TRBV6-6,TRBJ1-2,TRBD1,CASSPGTGVNYGYTF,TGTGCCAGCAGCCCCGGGACAGGTGTCAACTATGGCTACACCTTC
-,TRBV10-2,TRBJ2-7,-,CASSRQANEQYF,TGCGCCAGCAGTCGCCAGGCCAACGAGCAGTACTTC
-,TRBV6-6,TRBJ1-4,-,CASSPNGEKLFF,TGTGCCAGCAGTCCTAACGGTGAAAAACTGTTTTTT
many,TRBV18,TRBJ1-1,-,CASSPAQAVNTEAFF,TGTGCCAGCTCACCAGCGCAGGCCGTGAACACTGAAGCTTTCTTT
-,TRBV18,TRBJ1-1,-,CASSTGRGREAFF,TGTGCCAGCTCAACGGGCAGGGGCCGTGAAGCTTTCTTT
-,TRBV6-4,TRBJ2-1,TRBD2,CASSGSAGEREQFF,TGTGCCAGCAGTGGATCGGCGGGAGAGCGTGAGCAGTTCTTC
-,TRBV18,TRBJ2-5,TRBD1,CASLGQEKETQYF,TGTGCCAGCTTGGGACAGGAAAAAGAGACCCAGTACTTC
once,TRBV19,TRBJ1-4,-,CASSPQGSNEKLFF,TGTGCCAGTTCACCTCAGGGCTCTAATGAAAAACTGTTTTTT
-,TRBV5-1,TRBJ1-2,TRBD1,CASSPGQTNYGYPF,TGCGCCAGCAGCCCGGGACAGACCAACTATGGCTACCCCTTC
once,TRBV6-5,TRBJ1-2,-,CASSHGGIRYGYTF,TGTGCCAGCAGCCACGGGGGTATACGCTACGGCTACACCTTC
-,TRBV28,TRBJ2-5,TRBD1,CASSFQGQGAKEQYF,TGTGCCAGCAGTTTTCAAGGACAGGGGGCTAAGGAGCAGTACTTC